This paragraph covers one T cell receptor beta chain sequence. The specificity of this receptor is unknown. The data derive from a study of cytomegalovirus exposure and HLA in healthy donors (TCRdb year 2017). Broadly, across the study: An earlier analysis of a few hundred of the donors reported approximately 280 Gb of sequence data and 117 million unique TCR beta sequences obtained from some 170 million T cells. In the later analysis, no new phenotypic data were used to find candidate immune exposures; instead, reliance was placed on TCR beta sequences and their occurrence across donors. Among almost 400 genotyped donors of the cohort, an average of about 240,000 unique TCR beta nucleotide sequences were sequenced per donor, around 18% of them non-productive. HLA typing covered class I and class II loci at four-digit resolution. To decide whether each TCR beta V gene segment behaved as functional or pseudogenic, an earlier analysis of some 600 of the donors relied on high-throughput TCR beta sequencing. The number of donors typed differed by locus, with roughly 629-640 for A, B, C, DRB1 and DQB1, roughly 520 for DQA1, about 610 for DPA1, and over 400 for DPB1. Of the approximately 400 genotyped donors, over 65% fell in the genetic ancestry cluster associated with self-reported Caucasian donors. The study profiled the T cell repertoires of fewer than 850 subjects by immunosequencing and related them to cytomegalovirus serostatus. Roughly 5 DR-DQ haplotypes were handled as single units for association and clustering, since linkage in the cohort was strong. The study aimed to test whether cataloging public T cell receptors could reveal signatures of past pathogen exposure. An early release that covered roughly 600 HLA-typed donors contained approximately 300 gigabases of sequencing data and about 84 million unique TCR sequences. In addition to the first cohort of about 650 subjects, a separate validation cohort of 130 or so different subjects was used. Donor age, sex, ethnicity and CMV serostatus were collected together with the repertoire data. The study combined high-throughput TCR immunosequencing, statistical association of individual TCRs with disease status, and machine learning to predict cytomegalovirus infection status. In a later analysis, previously published TCR beta repertoires from about 670 donors were re-analyzed and high-resolution HLA genotyping was added so that TCR occurrence patterns could be studied. Every repertoire in the discovery cohort had been generated on one and the same sequencing platform. Genome-wide SNP genotypes for about 65% of the 666 donors were used in a later genetic analysis, which treated that subset as a discovery cohort.

The cohort was made up of approximately 670 healthy bone marrow donors. At the time of sampling, every cohort member was nominally healthy, though immune exposures that went unrecorded were likely present. The donor tested CMV seronegative, placing the donor among the 352 seronegative members of the cohort. A peripheral blood sample was provided by each donor, and peripheral blood mononuclear cells were used for TCR beta sequencing. Genomic DNA extraction from the blood cell samples was performed with the Qiagen DNeasy Blood Extraction Kit. Library preparation used the immunoSEQ multiplex PCR assay. For the multiplex PCR, a mixture combining 60 forward primers for TCR Vbeta segments and 13 reverse primers for TCR Jbeta segments was used. The CDR3 region of rearranged TCR beta genes was amplified from genomic DNA by a multiplex PCR assay. Amplified TCR beta libraries were sequenced as 87-base-pair reads on the Illumina HiSeq System. Per the source publication's procedure: Across the 666 repertoires, a later analysis counted roughly 77 million unique TCR beta chains, 9.5 million to 13 million of which were shared by at least two donors. A nearest-neighbor algorithm error-corrected the raw reads and collapsed the reads into unique sequences, merging closely related sequences to remove PCR and sequencing errors. CDR3 sequences were aligned to IMGT reference sequences to assign V, D and J gene segments. For a sequence to be retained, a match of at least six nucleotides was required to both a V gene segment and a J gene segment. Rearrangements were called productive when the CDR3 lacked stop codons and stayed in frame with V and J; all others were non-productive. CDR3 was defined by IMGT convention, running from the second conserved V-encoded cysteine to the conserved J-encoded phenylalanine. Sequences without an unambiguous match to a single V gene segment were excluded from the earlier analysis of 450 to 650 of the donors. An earlier analysis of some 610 of the donors called V segments functional above 56.7% productive rearrangements and segregating when the between-donor standard deviation exceeded 5%. A statistical classification framework was built to diagnose cytomegalovirus status from the catalog of TCR beta chain sequences. In a later analysis, TCR nucleotide sequences were compared against IMGT/GENE-DB human TR gene sequences so that V and J genes could be assigned. Using the TCRdist pipeline, a later analysis assigned CDR3 sequences along with most-parsimonious VDJ recombination scenarios. In a later analysis, every TCR beta chain was defined by the combination of its CDR3 amino acid sequence and its V-gene family, and reads without a unique V-gene family were dropped. As a way to deal with suspected cross-contamination and a sequencing artifact, a later analysis dropped approximately 590 nucleotide sequences that were highly shared and had low generation probability. In a later analysis, a clonal expansion index was calculated for each public chain from normalized within-repertoire ranks of inferred template counts. Generation probabilities in a later analysis came from a VDJ recombination model fitted to out-of-frame rearrangements, and those results were checked against IGoR. Hypergeometric tests were used in a later analysis to score TCR-TCR, TCR-HLA and TCR-CMV co-occurrence, with a repertoire-size bias correction applied to the TCR pairs. False discovery rates were estimated in a later analysis by permuting HLA or CMV assignments 20 times. In a later analysis, co-occurring TCRs were grouped using DBSCAN, and TCRdist sequence similarity was added for clustering within HLA-allele-positive subsets. Repertoires with fewer than 30,000 or more than 120,000 public chains, plus five repertoires with anomalous nucleotide sharing, were excluded from co-occurrence clustering. In TCRdb, the immuneACCESS table is reduced to in-frame sequences with V and J assigned. These tables do not hold every clone; where another copy was compared, an unresolved V gene accounts for under half, and the others remain unexplained. Clone size and V and J calls were adopted from that table, with D and trimming inferred from the DNA. This sample's table carries some 70,000 clones. 2.5% to 3% of the sample goes to the ten largest clones.

Results and caveats for the whole study, not just this receptor: The cohort was sequenced for TCR beta chains only, and without alpha or paired-chain data the features that could be detected were limited. A further reported finding was that TCR beta sequences accurately predicted the HLA-A and HLA-B alleles for most subjects in the first cohort. The classifier was reported to diagnose cytomegalovirus status with high specificity and sensitivity in both the original and validation cohorts. Most TCR sequences were seen in very few donors, while some public TCRs were found in many individuals. Sequencing depth was assumed to be roughly uniform across donors in the presence/absence analyses, though that assumption may not hold. According to a later analysis, TCR association rates differed among HLA loci, with DRB1 alleles showing the most associated TCRs and HLA-C alleles showing the fewest. The sequencing pipeline was judged likely to have produced a cluster of highly shared sequence variants as a technical artifact. In vitro tests confirmed that a few of the cytomegalovirus-associated TCR beta chains recognize cytomegalovirus antigens. CMV serostatus was the only immune exposure information available for the cohort. Because some donors lacked HLA typing at each locus, the association tests relied only on the typed subset. Strong co-occurrence of HLA alleles, especially DR and DQ, made assigning TCR associations to individual alleles difficult. A later analysis found that HLA-associated TCR beta chains were more clonally expanded and had lower generation probabilities than equally common non-associated chains. Compared with the roughly 670-donor mean, donors in an Asian-associated ancestry cluster had fewer N-insertions in productive TCRs, according to a later genetic analysis. Most CMV-associated TCR beta chains appeared to be HLA-restricted in a later analysis, and the HLA associations seemed to be driven largely by CMV exposure. In an earlier analysis of some 550 of the donors, most TCR beta V segments were observed in productive rearrangements about 90% or about 30% of the time, broadly matching IMGT annotations. According to a later analysis, parvovirus B19, influenza, CMV and Epstein-Barr virus appeared linked to several top co-occurrence clusters. Approximately 18 rarely observed V segments, including chromosome 9 orphons, were excluded from the earlier analysis of almost 600 of the donors because counts were too low. The authors suggested that the approach could potentially be extended to other disease states and immunological phenotypes. Because the 87-base-pair reads could not distinguish some IMGT-functional V segments, including TRBV6-2 and TRBV6-3, those segments were excluded. In a later analysis, some 18,000 TCR beta sequences were associated with specific HLA alleles at a false discovery rate of 0.05. A later genetic analysis associated a missense DCLRE1C variant with V-gene and J-gene trimming of TCR beta chains, and an independent cohort replicated the association. Linkage disequilibrium might explain the correlated functional status among segregating V segments, but an unknown experimental factor could not be excluded. In the study, approximately 150 TCR beta chains were listed as associated with cytomegalovirus.

Cut back by 3 bases and 0 bases, the V and J ends lie 6 bases apart. Including the terminal cysteine and phenylalanine, the CDR3 comprises 14 residues. Only the CDR3 part of the read is kept: 42 bases, read in frame from the first base. CDR1 SGHVT and CDR2 SQSDAQ are derived from the germline V gene. The receptor chain draws on TRBV7-4 and TRBJ1-5, with the D gene not clear enough to name. The sequenced material came from PBMCs. This clonotype was obtained from a man aged 40-55 years in good health and CMV-seronegative. The CDR3 reads as follows: CASSFIYSNQPQHF. The nucleotides read TGTGCCAGCAGCTTTATCTATAGCAATCAGCCCCAGCATTTT.